Sequencing of this TCR beta chain was carried out in a study of hypomethylating agent response in myelodysplastic syndrome. Study information: The mean patient age was approximately 72 +/- 6.3 years, and diploid cytogenetics predominated. General observations from the study: Shared GLIPH2 clusters possibly recognizing novel MDS antigens remain unconfirmed.

The CDR3 contains 15 residues. The germline CDR1 and CDR2 sequences are SEHNR and FQNEAQ (reference sequence). The V gene end was trimmed by 2 bases and the J gene end by 7 bases; junction bases not matched to a gene: 8. Note on this clone: Antigen: not known.

The analysis used unsorted bulk bone marrow, not T-cell subsets. Profiling relied on immunoSEQ multiplex PCR, and the TCRdb table lists in-frame clones only, not all of them. The sample records several thousand clones, roughly 84% being singletons. The sequence came from a human donor with myelodysplastic syndrome. Sequenced material: bone marrow, taken before or after starting hypomethylating agent treatment for myelodysplastic syndrome (not recorded which). The chain is built from TRBV7-9 and TRBJ2-7; 10 nucleotides agree with TRBD1. CDR3 amino acids: CASSLLGQGMEEQYF. The CDR3 nucleotides read TGTGCCAGCAGCTTATTGGGACAGGGGATGGAAGAGCAGTACTTC.